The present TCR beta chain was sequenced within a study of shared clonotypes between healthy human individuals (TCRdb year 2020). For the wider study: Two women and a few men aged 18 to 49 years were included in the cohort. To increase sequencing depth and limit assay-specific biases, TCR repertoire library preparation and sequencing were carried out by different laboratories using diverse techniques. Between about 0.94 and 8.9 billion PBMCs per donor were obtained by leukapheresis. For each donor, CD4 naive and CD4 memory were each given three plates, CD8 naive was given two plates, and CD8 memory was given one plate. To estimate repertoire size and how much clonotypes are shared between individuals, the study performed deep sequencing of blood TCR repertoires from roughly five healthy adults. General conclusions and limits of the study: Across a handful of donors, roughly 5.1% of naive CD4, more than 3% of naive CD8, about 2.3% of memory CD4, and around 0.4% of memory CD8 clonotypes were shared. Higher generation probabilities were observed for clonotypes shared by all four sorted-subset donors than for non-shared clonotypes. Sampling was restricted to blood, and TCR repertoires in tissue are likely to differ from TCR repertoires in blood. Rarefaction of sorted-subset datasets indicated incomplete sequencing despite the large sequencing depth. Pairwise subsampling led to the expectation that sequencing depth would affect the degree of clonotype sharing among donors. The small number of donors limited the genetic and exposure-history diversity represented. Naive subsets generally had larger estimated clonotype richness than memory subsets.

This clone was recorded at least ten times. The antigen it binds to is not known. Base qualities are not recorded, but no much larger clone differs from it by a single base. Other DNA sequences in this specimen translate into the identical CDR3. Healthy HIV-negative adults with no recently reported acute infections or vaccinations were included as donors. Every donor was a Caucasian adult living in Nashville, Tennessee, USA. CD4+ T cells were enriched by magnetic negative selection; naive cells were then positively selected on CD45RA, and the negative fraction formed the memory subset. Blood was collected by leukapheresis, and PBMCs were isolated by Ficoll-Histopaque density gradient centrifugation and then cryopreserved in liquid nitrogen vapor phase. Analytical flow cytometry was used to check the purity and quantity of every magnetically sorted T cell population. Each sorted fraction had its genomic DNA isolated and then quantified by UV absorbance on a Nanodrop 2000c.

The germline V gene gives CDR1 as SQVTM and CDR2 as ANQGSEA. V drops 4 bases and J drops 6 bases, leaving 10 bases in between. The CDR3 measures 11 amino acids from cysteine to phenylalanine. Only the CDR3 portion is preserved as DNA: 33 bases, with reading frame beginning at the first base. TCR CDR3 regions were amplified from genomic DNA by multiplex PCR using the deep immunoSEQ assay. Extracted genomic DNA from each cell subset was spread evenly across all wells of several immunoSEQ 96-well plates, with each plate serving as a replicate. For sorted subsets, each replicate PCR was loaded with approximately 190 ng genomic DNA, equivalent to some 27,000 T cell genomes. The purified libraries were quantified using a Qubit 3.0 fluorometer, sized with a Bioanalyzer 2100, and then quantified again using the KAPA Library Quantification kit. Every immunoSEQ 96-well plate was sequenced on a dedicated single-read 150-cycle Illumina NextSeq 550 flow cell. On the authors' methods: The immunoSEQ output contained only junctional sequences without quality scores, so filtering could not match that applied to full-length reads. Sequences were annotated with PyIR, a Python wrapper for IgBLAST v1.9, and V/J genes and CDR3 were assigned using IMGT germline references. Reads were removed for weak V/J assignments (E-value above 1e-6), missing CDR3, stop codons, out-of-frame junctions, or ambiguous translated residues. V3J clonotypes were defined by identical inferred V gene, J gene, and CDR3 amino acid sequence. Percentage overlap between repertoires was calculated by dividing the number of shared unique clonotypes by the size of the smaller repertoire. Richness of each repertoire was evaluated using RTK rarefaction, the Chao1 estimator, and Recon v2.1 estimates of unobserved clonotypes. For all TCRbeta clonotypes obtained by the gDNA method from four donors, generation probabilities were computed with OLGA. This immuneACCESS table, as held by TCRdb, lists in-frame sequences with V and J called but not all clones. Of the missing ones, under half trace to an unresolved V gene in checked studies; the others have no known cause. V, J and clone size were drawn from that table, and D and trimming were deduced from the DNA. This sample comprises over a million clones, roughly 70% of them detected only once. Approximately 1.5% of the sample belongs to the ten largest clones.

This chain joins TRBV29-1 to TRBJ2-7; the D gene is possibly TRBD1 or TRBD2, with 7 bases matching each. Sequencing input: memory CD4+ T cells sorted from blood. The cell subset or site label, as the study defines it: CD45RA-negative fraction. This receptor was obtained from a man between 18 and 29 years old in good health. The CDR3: CSVVRGGEQYF. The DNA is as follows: TGCAGCGTTGTCAGGGGGGGCGAGCAGTACTTC.